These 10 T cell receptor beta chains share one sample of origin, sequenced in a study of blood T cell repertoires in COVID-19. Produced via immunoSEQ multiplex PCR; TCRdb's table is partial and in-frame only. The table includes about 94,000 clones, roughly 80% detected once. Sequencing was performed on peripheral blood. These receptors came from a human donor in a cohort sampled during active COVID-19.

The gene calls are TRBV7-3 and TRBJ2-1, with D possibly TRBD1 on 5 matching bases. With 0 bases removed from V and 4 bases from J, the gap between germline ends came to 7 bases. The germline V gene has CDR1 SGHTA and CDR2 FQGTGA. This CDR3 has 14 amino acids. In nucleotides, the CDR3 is TGTGCCAGCAGCTTAACGCAGGGATACAATGAGCAGTTCTTC. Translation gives CASSLTQGYNEQFF.

The chain's CDR3 is CAWGYRTNSPLHF. As DNA, the CDR3 is TGTGCCTGGGGCTACCGAACCAATTCACCCCTCCACTTT. The chain recombines TRBV30 with TRBJ1-6; D gene uncertain. V was trimmed by 5 bases and J by 7 bases, leaving 12 bases between them. This CDR3 has 13 amino acids. Germline V gene sequence: CDR1 GTSNPN, CDR2 SVGIG (reference sequence).

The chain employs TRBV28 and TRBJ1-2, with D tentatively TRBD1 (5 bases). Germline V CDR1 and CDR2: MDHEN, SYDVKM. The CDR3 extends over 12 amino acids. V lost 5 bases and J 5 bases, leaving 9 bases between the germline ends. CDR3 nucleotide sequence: TGTGCCAGCAGTGGGACTGTTTATGGCTACACCTTC. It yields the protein CASSGTVYGYTF.

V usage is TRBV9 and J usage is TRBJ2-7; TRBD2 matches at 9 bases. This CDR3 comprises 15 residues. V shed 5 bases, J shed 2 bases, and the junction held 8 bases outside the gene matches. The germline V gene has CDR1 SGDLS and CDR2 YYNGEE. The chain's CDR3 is CASSIGSGGPYEQYF. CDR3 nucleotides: TGTGCCAGCAGTATAGGAAGCGGGGGGCCCTACGAGCAGTACTTC. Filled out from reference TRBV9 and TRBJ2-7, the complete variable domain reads DSGVTQTPKHLITATGQRVTLRCSPRSGDLSVYWYQQSLDQGLQFLIQYYNGEERAKGNILERFSAQQFPDLHSELNLSSLELGDSALYFCASSIGSGGPYEQYFGPGTRLTVT.

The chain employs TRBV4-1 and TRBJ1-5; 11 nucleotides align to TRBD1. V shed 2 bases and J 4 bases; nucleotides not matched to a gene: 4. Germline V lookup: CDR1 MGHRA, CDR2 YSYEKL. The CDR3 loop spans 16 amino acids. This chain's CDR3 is CASSQLGQGANQPQHF. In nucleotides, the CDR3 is TGCGCCAGCAGCCAACTAGGACAGGGGGCAAATCAGCCCCAGCATTTT.

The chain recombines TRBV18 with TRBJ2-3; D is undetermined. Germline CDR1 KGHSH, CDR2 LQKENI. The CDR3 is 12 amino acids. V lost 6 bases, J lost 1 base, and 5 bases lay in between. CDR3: CASSFGTDTQYF. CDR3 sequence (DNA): TGTGCCAGCTCCTTCGGCACAGATACGCAGTATTTT.

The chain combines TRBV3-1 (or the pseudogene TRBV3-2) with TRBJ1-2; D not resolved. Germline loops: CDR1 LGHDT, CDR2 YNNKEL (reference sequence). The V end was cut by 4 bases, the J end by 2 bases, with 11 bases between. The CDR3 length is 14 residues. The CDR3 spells CASSLGSLNYGYTF. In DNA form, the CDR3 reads TGTGCCAGCAGCCTAGGGAGTCTCAACTATGGCTACACCTTC.

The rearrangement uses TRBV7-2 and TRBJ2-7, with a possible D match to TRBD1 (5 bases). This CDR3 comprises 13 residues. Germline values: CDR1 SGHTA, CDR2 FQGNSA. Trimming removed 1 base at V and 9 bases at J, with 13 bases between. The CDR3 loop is CASSLVVGPGQYF. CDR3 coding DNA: TGTGCCAGCAGCTTAGTAGTGGGGCCGGGGCAGTACTTC.

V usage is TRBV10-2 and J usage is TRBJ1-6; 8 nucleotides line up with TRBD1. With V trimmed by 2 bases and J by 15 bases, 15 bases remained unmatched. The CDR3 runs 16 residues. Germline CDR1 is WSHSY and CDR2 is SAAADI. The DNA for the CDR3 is TGCGCCAGCAGTGAGCTGGTCGGACAGGGAAAGGGGGGCCTCCACTTT. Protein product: CASSELVGQGKGGLHF.

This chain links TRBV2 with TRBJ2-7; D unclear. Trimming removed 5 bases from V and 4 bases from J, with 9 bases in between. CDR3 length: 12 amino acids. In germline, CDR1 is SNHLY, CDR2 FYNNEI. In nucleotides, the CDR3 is TGTGCCAGCAGTTCGACTGGGTACGAGCAGTACTTC. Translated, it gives CASSSTGYEQYF.